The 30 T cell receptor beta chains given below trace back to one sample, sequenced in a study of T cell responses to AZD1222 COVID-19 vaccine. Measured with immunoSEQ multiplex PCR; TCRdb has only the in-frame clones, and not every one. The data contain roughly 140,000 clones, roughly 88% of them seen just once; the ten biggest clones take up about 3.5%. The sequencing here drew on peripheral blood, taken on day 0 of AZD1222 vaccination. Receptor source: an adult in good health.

The CDR3 spells CASSSHEGYRTEAFF. CDR3 DNA: TGTGCCAGCAGCTCTCATGAGGGGTATAGAACTGAAGCTTTCTTT. This rearrangement joins TRBV7-8 to TRBJ1-1, with D possibly being TRBD1 (5 bases). This CDR3 is 15 amino acids long. Germline-derived CDR1 and CDR2 are SGHVS and FQNEAQ. V was trimmed by 4 bases and J by 5 bases, leaving 17 bases between them. The full variable domain, its missing parts supplied by reference TRBV7-8 and TRBJ1-1, is GAGVSQSPRYKVAKRGQDVALRCDPISGHVSLFWYQQALGQGPEFLTYFQNEAQLDKSGLPSDRFFAERPEGSVSTLKIQRTQQEDSAVYLCASSSHEGYRTEAFFGQGTRLTVV.

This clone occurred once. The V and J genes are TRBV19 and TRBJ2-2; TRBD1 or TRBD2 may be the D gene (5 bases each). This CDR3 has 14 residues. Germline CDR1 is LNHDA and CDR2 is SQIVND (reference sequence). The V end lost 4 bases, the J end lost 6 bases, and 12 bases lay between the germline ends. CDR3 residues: CASSTQRGAGELFF. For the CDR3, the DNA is TGTGCCAGTAGTACCCAGAGGGGAGCCGGGGAGCTGTTTTTT.

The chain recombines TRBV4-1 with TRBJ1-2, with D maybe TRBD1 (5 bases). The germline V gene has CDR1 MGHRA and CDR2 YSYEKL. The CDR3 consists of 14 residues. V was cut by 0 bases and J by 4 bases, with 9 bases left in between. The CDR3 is CASSQEDTTYGYTF. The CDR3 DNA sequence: TGCGCCAGCAGCCAAGAGGACACGACCTATGGCTACACCTTC.

CDR3 coding DNA: TGTGCCAGCAGCCCCCAACTGGGTCGGCACATTCAGTACTTC. Translating gives CASSPQLGRHIQYF. This chain connects TRBV5-8 to TRBJ2-4; D gene unclear. This CDR3 has 14 amino acids. V was shortened by 4 bases and J by 8 bases, with 16 bases between the two germline ends. Germline CDR1 is SGHTS and CDR2 is YDEGEE.

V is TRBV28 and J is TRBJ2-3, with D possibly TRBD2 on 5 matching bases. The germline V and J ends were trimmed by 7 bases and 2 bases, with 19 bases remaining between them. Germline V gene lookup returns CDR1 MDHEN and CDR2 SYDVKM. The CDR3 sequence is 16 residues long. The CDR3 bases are TGTGCCAGCACCATGGGCCTAGCTGAAAACACAGATACGCAGTATTTT. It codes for CASTMGLAENTDTQYF.

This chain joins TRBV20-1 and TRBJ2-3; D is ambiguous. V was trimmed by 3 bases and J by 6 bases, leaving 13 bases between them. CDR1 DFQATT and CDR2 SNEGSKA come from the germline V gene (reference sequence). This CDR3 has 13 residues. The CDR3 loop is CSASILSVDTQYF. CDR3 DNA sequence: TGCAGTGCTAGTATTTTGAGCGTTGATACGCAGTATTTT.

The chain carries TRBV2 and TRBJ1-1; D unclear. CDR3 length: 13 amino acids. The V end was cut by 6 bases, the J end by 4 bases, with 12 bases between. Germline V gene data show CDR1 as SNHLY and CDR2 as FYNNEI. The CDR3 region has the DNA TGTGCCAGCAGGGGGAGGGAGGGCACTGAAGCTTTCTTT. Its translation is CASRGREGTEAFF.

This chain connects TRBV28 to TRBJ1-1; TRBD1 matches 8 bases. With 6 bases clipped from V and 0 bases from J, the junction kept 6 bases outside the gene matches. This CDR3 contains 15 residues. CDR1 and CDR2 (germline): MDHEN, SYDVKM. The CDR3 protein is CASSSGQGVNTEAFF. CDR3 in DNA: TGTGCCAGCAGCTCCGGACAGGGTGTGAACACTGAAGCTTTCTTT.

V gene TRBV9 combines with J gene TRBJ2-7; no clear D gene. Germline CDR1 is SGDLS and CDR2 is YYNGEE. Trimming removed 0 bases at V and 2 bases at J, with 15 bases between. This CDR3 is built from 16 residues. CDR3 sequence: CASSVGLRAPPYEQYF. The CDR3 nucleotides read TGTGCCAGCAGCGTAGGCTTACGTGCACCCCCCTACGAGCAGTACTTC. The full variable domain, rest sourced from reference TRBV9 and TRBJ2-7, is DSGVTQTPKHLITATGQRVTLRCSPRSGDLSVYWYQQSLDQGLQFLIQYYNGEERAKGNILERFSAQQFPDLHSELNLSSLELGDSALYFCASSVGLRAPPYEQYFGPGTRLTVT.

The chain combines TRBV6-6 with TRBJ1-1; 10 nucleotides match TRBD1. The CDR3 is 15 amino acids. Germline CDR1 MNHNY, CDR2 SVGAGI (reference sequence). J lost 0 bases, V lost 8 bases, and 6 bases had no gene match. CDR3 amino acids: CASRGQGFLNTEAFF. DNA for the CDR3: TGTGCCAGCCGGGGACAGGGGTTCTTGAACACTGAAGCTTTCTTT.

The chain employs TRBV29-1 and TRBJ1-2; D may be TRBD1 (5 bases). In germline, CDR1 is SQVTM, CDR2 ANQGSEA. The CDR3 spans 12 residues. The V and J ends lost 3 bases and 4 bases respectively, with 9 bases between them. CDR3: CSVDSGTYGYTF. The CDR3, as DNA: TGCAGCGTTGATTCGGGGACCTATGGCTACACCTTC.

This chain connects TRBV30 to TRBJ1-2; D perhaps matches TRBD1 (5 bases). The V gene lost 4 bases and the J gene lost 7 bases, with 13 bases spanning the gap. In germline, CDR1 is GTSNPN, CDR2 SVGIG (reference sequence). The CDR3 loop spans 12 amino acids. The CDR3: CAWKGVMPGYTF. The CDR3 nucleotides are TGTGCCTGGAAAGGGGTAATGCCTGGCTACACCTTC.

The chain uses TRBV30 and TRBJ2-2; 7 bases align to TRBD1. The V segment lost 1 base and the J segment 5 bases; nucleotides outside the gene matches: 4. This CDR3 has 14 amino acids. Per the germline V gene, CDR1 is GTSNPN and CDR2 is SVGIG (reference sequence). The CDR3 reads CAWSEGQPTGELFF. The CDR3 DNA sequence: TGTGCCTGGAGTGAGGGACAGCCGACCGGGGAGCTGTTTTTT.

CDR3 loop: CASSIVVGSGANVLTF. DNA for the CDR3: TGTGCCAGTAGTATAGTAGTCGGGTCTGGGGCCAACGTCCTGACTTTC. This chain links TRBV19 with TRBJ2-6; no reliable D call. The V end lost 1 base, the J end lost 1 base, and 8 bases lay between the germline ends. CDR3 length: 16 amino acids. Germline assignment: CDR1 LNHDA and CDR2 SQIVND (reference sequence).

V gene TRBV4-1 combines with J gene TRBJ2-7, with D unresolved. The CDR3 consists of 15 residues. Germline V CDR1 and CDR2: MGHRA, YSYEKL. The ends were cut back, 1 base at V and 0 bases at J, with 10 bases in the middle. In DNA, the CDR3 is TGCGCCAGCAGCCAAGTGATCCAGAGCTCCTACGAGCAGTACTTC. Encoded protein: CASSQVIQSSYEQYF.

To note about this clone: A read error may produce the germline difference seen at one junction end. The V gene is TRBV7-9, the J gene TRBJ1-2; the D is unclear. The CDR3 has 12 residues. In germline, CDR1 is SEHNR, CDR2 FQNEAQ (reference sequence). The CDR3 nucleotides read TGTGCCAGCAGCTTAGGAGGAGGCGGCTCGGACTTC. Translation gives CASSLGGGGSDF. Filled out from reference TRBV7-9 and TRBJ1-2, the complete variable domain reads DTGVSQNPRHKITKRGQNVTFRCDPISEHNRLYWYRQTLGQGPEFLTYFQNEAQLEKSRLLSDRFSAERPKGSFSTLEIQRTEQGDSAMYLCASSLGGGGSDFGSGTRLTVV.

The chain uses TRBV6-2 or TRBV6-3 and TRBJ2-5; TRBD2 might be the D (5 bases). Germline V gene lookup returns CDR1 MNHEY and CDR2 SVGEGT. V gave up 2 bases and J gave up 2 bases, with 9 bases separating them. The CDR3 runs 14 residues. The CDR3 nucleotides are TGTGCCAGCAGTTACGGGCGGGCACAAGAGACCCAGTACTTC. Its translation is CASSYGRAQETQYF.

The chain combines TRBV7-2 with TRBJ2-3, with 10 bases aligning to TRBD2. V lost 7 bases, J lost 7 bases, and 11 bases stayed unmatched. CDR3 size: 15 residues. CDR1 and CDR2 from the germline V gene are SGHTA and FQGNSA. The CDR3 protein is CASTPSGSVYYTQYF. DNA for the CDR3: TGTGCCAGCACCCCTAGCGGGAGTGTTTATTATACGCAGTATTTT. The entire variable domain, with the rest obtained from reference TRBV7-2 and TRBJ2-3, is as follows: GAGVSQSPSNKVTEKGKDVELRCDPISGHTALYWYRQSLGQGLEFLIYFQGNSAPDKSGLPSDRFSAERTGGSVSTLTIQRTQQEDSAVYLCASTPSGSVYYTQYFGPGTRLTVL.

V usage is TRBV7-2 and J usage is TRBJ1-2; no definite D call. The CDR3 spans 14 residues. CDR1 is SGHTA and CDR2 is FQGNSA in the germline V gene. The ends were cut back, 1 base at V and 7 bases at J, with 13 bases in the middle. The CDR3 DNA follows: TGTGCCAGCAGCTTAGAGGAGGGCATGTCTGGCTACACCTTC. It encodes CASSLEEGMSGYTF. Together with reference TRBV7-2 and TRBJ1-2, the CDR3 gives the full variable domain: GAGVSQSPSNKVTEKGKDVELRCDPISGHTALYWYRQSLGQGLEFLIYFQGNSAPDKSGLPSDRFSAERTGGSVSTLTIQRTQQEDSAVYLCASSLEEGMSGYTFGSGTRLTVV.

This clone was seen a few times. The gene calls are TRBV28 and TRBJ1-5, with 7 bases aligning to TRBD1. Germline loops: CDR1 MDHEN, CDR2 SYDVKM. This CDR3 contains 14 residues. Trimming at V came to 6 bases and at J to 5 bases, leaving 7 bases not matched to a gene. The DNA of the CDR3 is TGTGCCAGCAGCCACAGGGGAGGAGATCAGCCCCAGCATTTT. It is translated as CASSHRGGDQPQHF.

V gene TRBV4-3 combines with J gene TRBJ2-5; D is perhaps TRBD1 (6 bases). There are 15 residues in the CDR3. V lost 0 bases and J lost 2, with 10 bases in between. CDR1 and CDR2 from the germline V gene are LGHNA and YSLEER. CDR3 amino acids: CASSQDGGLQETQYF. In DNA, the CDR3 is TGCGCCAGCAGCCAAGATGGGGGCCTACAAGAGACCCAGTACTTC.

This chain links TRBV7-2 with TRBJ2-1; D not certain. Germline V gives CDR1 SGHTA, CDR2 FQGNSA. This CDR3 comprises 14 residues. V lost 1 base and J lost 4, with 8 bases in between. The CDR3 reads CASSLVSGYNEQFF. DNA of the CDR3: TGTGCCAGCAGCTTAGTGTCTGGGTACAATGAGCAGTTCTTC.

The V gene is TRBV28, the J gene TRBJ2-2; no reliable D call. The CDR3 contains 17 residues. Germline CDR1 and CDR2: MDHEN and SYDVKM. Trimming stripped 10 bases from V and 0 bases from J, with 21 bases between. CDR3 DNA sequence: TGTGCCACTCTAGGGCGAGTCGGCAGACCGAACACCGGGGAGCTGTTTTTT. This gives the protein CATLGRVGRPNTGELFF.

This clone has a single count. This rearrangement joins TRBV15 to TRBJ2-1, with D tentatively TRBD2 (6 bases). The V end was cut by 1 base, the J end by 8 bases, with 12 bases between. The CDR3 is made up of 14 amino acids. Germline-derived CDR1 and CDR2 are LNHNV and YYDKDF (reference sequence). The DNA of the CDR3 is TGTGCCACCAGCAGAGGGACTATCTATGATGAGCAGTTCTTC. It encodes CATSRGTIYDEQFF.

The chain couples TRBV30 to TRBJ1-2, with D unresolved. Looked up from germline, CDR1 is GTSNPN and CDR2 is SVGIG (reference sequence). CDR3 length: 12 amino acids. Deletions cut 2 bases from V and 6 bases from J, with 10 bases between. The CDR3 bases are TGTGCCTGGAGTCGACAAGTCGATGGCTACACCTTC. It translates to CAWSRQVDGYTF.

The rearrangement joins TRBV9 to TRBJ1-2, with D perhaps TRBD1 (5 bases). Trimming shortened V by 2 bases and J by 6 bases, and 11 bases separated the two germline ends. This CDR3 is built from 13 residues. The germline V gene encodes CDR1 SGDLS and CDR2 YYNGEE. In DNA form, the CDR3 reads TGTGCCAGCAGCGTGGAGGGGACCCATGGCTACACCTTC. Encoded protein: CASSVEGTHGYTF.

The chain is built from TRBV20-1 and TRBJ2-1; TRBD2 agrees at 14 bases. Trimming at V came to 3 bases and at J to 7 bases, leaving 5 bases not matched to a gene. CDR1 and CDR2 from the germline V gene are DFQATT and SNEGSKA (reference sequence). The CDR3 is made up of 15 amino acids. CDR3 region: CSASPGTSGRNEQFF. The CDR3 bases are TGCAGTGCTAGTCCGGGGACTAGCGGGAGAAATGAGCAGTTCTTC.

CDR3 sequence: CASSRSWSGSQETQYF. In nucleotides, the CDR3 is TGTGCCAGTAGTCGTTCTTGGAGCGGGAGTCAAGAGACCCAGTACTTC. The chain carries TRBV19 and TRBJ2-5, with 8 bases aligning to TRBD2. V lost 5 bases, J lost 2 bases, and 10 bases stayed unmatched. The CDR3 consists of 16 residues. Looked up from germline, CDR1 is LNHDA and CDR2 is SQIVND (reference sequence). Full variable domain (missing parts from reference TRBV19 and TRBJ2-5): DGGITQSPKYLFRKEGQNVTLSCEQNLNHDAMYWYRQDPGQGLRLIYYSQIVNDFQKGDIAEGYSVSREKKESFPLTVTSAQKNPTAFYLCASSRSWSGSQETQYFGPGTRLLVL.

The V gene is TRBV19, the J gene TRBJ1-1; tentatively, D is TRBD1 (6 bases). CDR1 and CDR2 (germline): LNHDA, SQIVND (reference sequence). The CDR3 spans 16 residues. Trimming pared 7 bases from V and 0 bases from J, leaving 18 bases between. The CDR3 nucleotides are TGTGCCAGTAAAAGGACAGCTTTTCCAGTGAACACTGAAGCTTTCTTT. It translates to CASKRTAFPVNTEAFF.

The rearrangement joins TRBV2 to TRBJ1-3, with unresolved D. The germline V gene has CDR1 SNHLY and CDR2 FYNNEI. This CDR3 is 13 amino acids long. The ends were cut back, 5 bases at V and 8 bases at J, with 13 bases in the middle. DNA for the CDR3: TGTGCCAGCAGTCTCGGATTTAGGGACACCATATATTTT. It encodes CASSLGFRDTIYF.